One T cell receptor (beta chain) is described in this entry. TCRdb's copy holds only in-frame clones and misses some; the assay was immunoSEQ multiplex PCR. The sample yields about a million clones, 60% to 80% seen once. This CDR3 has 14 amino acids. The V and J ends lost 5 bases and 2 bases respectively, with 13 bases between them. Germline CDR1 is SGHKS and CDR2 is YYEKEE (reference sequence). This sample stems from a study of shared clonotypes between healthy human individuals. CD4+ cells yielded CD45RA+ naive and CD45RA-negative memory subsets. The sequencing sample was made of memory CD4+ T cells from PBMCs. Subset described: CD45RA-negative fraction. The origin of this receptor is a man aged 18-30 years in good health. Some clones in this sample may be carry-over from other donors' samples. The chain recombines TRBV5-5 with TRBJ2-5; D could derive from TRBD1 or TRBD2 (5 bases each). The CDR3 reads CASRSPGRQETQYF. The CDR3 DNA reads as TGTGCCAGCAGAAGTCCGGGACGACAAGAGACCCAGTACTTC.